The rows below give T cell receptor beta chains drawn from one sample of a study of T cell repertoires in cytomegalovirus infection. No antigen is known for these receptors. In TCRdb, the reads were re-called with MiXCR into one record per CDR3 protein. Among fewer than 1,000,000 distinct CDR3 sequences listed, around 31% were seen once. This material consisted of cultured CD8+ T cells from PBMCs, taken from culture after CMV antigen stimulation. These receptors were obtained from a human donor in good health (CMV status not recorded). Some clones in this sample may be carry-over from other donors' samples. CDR3s leave out the opening cysteine and the closing phenylalanine or tryptophan. The D gene is left open where the match is weak.

V	D	CDR3
TRBV29-1	NA	SVPVAGELF
TRBV6-2/TRBV6-3	NA	ASSNGNNVLT
TRBV6-8	NA	ASSYSAIRGGETQY
TRBV7-8	NA	ASSPSAAAQY
TRBV7-9	NA	ASSAGTTTNEKLF
TRBV19	NA	VSTQKARNNQPQH
TRBV12-5	NA	ASGLQFTEAF
TRBV6-5	NA	ASSYANSGELF
TRBV20-1	NA	SAKLGTNQPQH
TRBV24-1	NA	ATSEWGNTGELF
TRBV7-2	TRBD1	ASSDGTGGFSGNTIY
TRBV11-2	NA	ASSLDPPGVRNQPQH
TRBV7-6	TRBD1	ASSTTGTAVDTQY
TRBV6-2/TRBV6-3	TRBD1	ASSYDRGRGYGYT
TRBV27	NA	ASSTTGAYDEQF
TRBV7-2	NA	ASSQMGQGPDTQY
TRBV4-3	NA	ATRPDIYSNQPQH
TRBV13	TRBD2	ASSPSSGELDTQY
TRBV2	NA	ASFIGGDTLYNEQF
TRBV27	NA	ASSPAGYGGGYNEQF
TRBV6-5	NA	ASSQYPRTKNIQY
TRBV7-2	NA	ASSLEASHQPQH
TRBV4-1	NA	ASSQENGPQH
TRBV27	NA	ASSAYMEGPQH
TRBV20-1	NA	SAQKGAGTYNEQF
TRBV27	NA	ASSLQGERQETQY
TRBV4-1	NA	ASSYEGGINEQY
TRBV6-6	TRBD1	ASSYTRDRDSYEQY
TRBV6-1	NA	ASSYFGSYNEQF
TRBV6-5	TRBD1	ASSYSDRVGDEQF
TRBV9	TRBD2	ASSVGRGGLSQY
TRBV19	NA	ASSIGYLVGYT
TRBV7-6	TRBD1	ASLQGAATEAF
TRBV7-6	NA	ASSPPEGYT
TRBV28	NA	ASSSLKLGETQY